These T cell receptor beta chains were read from a single sample in a study of control samples from healthy donors and cancer patients. TCRdb's copy holds only in-frame clones and misses some; the assay was immunoSEQ multiplex PCR. Among over 85,000 clones, about 88% were seen once, and the ten largest hold around 35%. The sequenced sample consisted of PBMCs. The receptors were sampled from a man in his 70s with lung cancer. The CDR3 runs from the conserved cysteine through the conserved F or W. D genes are given only for firm matches. Clone size is shown for a subset of rows, as once, few, many or a class of expanded clone.

size | J | V | D | CDR3 | DNA
. | TRBJ2-2 | TRBV6-6 | . | CASSYPLSSTGELFF | TGTGCCAGCAGTTACCCTCTATCGAGTACCGGGGAGCTGTTTTTT
. | TRBJ2-7 | TRBV6-2/TRBV6-3 | TRBD1 | CASSRTGYEQYF | TGTGCCAGCAGTCGGACAGGGTACGAGCAGTACTTC
. | TRBJ2-3 | TRBV18 | TRBD2 | CASSPIPAASGYTDTQYF | TGTGCCAGCTCACCAATCCCGGCGGCTAGCGGATACACAGATACGCAGTATTTT
. | TRBJ2-4 | TRBV2 | TRBD2 | CASRESGGAKNIQYF | TGTGCCAGCAGGGAGAGCGGGGGGGCCAAAAACATTCAGTACTTC
. | TRBJ1-5 | TRBV24-1 | . | CATSDPGQPNQPQHF | TGTGCCACCAGTGACCCAGGACAGCCTAATCAGCCCCAGCATTTT
. | TRBJ2-7 | TRBV7-8 | TRBD2 | CASSRGTSGGSSYEQYF | TGTGCCAGCAGCCGAGGGACTAGCGGGGGGAGCTCCTACGAGCAGTACTTC
few | TRBJ2-1 | TRBV7-2 | . | CASKRDAPYNEQFF | TGTGCCAGCAAAAGGGACGCCCCGTACAATGAGCAGTTCTTC
once | TRBJ1-1 | TRBV5-1 | . | CASSLAVTTEAFF | TGCGCCAGCAGCTTGGCGGTAACCACTGAAGCTTTCTTT
. | TRBJ2-5 | TRBV7-6 | TRBD2 | CASSFVPGLATETQYF | TGTGCCAGCAGCTTCGTCCCGGGACTAGCAACGGAGACCCAGTACTTC
. | TRBJ2-1 | TRBV18 | . | CASSPTTGRSYNEQFF | TGTGCCAGCTCACCAACTACAGGAAGGTCCTACAATGAGCAGTTCTTC
. | TRBJ2-5 | TRBV5-1 | TRBD2 | CASSLSPGGIETQYF | TGCGCCAGCAGCTTATCTCCGGGGGGGATTGAGACCCAGTACTTC
few | TRBJ1-1 | TRBV19 | TRBD1 | CASRTGRATEAFF | TGTGCCAGTAGGACAGGGCGGGCCACTGAAGCTTTCTTT
. | TRBJ1-2 | TRBV12-3/TRBV12-4 | TRBD1 | CASRPTGNYGYTF | TGTGCCAGCAGACCGACAGGGAACTATGGCTACACCTTC
. | TRBJ2-7 | TRBV6-2/TRBV6-3 | TRBD1 | CASSHPRQGTKLEQYF | TGTGCCAGCAGCCACCCGAGACAGGGGACAAAGCTCGAGCAGTACTTC
. | TRBJ1-3 | TRBV3-1/TRBV3-2 | . | CASSQEGNLGNTIYF | TGTGCCAGCAGCCAAGAGGGGAATCTCGGAAACACCATATATTTT
. | TRBJ2-1 | TRBV5-1 | TRBD2 | CASSGQPGLAGVNEQFF | TGCGCCAGCAGCGGTCAGCCGGGACTAGCGGGTGTCAATGAGCAGTTCTTC
. | TRBJ2-7 | TRBV3-1/TRBV3-2 | TRBD2 | CASSLGLAGWEQYF | TGTGCCAGCAGCCTCGGACTAGCGGGGTGGGAGCAGTACTTC
once | TRBJ2-3 | TRBV5-1 | TRBD1 | CATTGTGFSDTQYF | TGCGCCACCACCGGGACAGGGTTTTCGGATACGCAGTATTTT
. | TRBJ2-5 | TRBV5-6 | . | CASSLLGSEETQYF | TGTGCCAGCAGCTTGCTTGGGTCAGAAGAGACCCAGTACTTC
. | TRBJ2-7 | TRBV7-2 | TRBD2 | CASSLGESGGLAYEQYF | TGTGCCAGCAGCTTAGGGGAAAGCGGGGGGCTAGCCTACGAGCAGTACTTC
. | TRBJ1-2 | TRBV24-1 | . | CATSLPGVGYTF | TGTGCCACCAGTTTGCCCGGAGTTGGCTACACCTTC
. | TRBJ2-5 | TRBV6-6 | TRBD1 | CASSPFGTGETEQYF | TGTGCCAGCAGTCCTTTTGGGACAGGGGAGACTGAGCAGTACTTC
. | TRBJ2-1 | TRBV10-1 | TRBD2 | CASTQGLAPSNEQFF | TGCGCCAGCACCCAGGGACTAGCGCCGTCCAATGAGCAGTTCTTC
. | TRBJ1-6 | TRBV6-5 | . | CASISGRGGNSPLHF | TGTGCCAGCATTTCGGGGCGGGGCGGGAATTCACCCCTCCACTTT
. | TRBJ1-5 | TRBV2 | . | CASKAGDGNQPQHF | TGTGCCAGCAAAGCAGGGGACGGGAATCAGCCCCAGCATTTT
. | TRBJ2-5 | TRBV18 | . | CASSLTTTYQETQYF | TGTGCCAGCTCCCTTACTACAACGTACCAAGAGACCCAGTACTTC
. | TRBJ2-3 | TRBV3-1/TRBV3-2 | . | CASSQEPVVGGRDTQYF | TGTGCCAGCAGCCAAGAGCCGGTGGTAGGAGGGCGGGATACGCAGTATTTT
. | TRBJ1-1 | TRBV5-8 | . | CASSLPTTRNTEAFF | TGTGCCAGCAGCTTACCGACAACTCGGAACACTGAAGCTTTCTTT
. | TRBJ2-2 | TRBV2 | . | CAIRGGDYTGELFF | TGTGCCATCCGAGGGGGGGACTACACCGGGGAGCTGTTTTTT
. | TRBJ1-1 | TRBV9 | . | CASSRLVNTEAFF | TGTGCCAGCAGCCGACTAGTGAACACTGAAGCTTTCTTT
. | TRBJ1-6 | TRBV18 | . | CASSPGPSSYNSPLHF | TGTGCCAGCTCACCGGGACCGAGCTCCTATAATTCACCCCTCCACTTT
. | TRBJ1-5 | TRBV7-8 | . | CASSFQRRGNQPQHF | TGTGCCAGCAGCTTTCAGCGGAGGGGGAATCAGCCCCAGCATTTT